This note documents a single T cell receptor (beta chain) sequence. In its sample, this clonotype was seen a few times. There is no known antigen for this receptor. No base quality information exists; no much larger clone differs at one position. These data originate in a study (dated by TCRdb to 2015 to 2017). For context, the study as a whole: The study examined whether tumor-infiltrating Tregs in breast cancer are drawn from blood Tregs or arise in situ by conversion from other CD4+ T cell subsets. Overall study results and their limits: The TCR alpha and beta sequences of tumor-infiltrating Tregs showed the greatest overlap with tumor naive CD4+ T cells, followed by blood naive CD4+ T cells. The TCR gene usage of tumor memory CD4+ T cells clustered together with blood and lymph node memory CD4+ cells and with lymph node naive CD4+ cells. The larger-cohort validation was restricted to a single TCR beta V-J rearrangement rather than whole repertoires.

Amplification of full-length TCR variable regions was done by 5' RACE PCR using constant-region reverse primers, and this step was followed by semi-nested PCR with Nested Universal Primer A. Using the ReliaPrep RNA Cell Miniprep System, total RNA was extracted, and the SMARTer RACE 5'/3' Kit was then used to reverse transcribe the RNA into 5'RACE-ready cDNA. Multiplex adaptors were used to barcode full-length TCR alpha and beta libraries, and the barcoded libraries were sequenced on an Illumina MiSeq. The authors processed their data as follows. For each of nine subset-tissue groups, sequencing data from the five patients were pooled, and the groups were compared by unsupervised clustering of TCR gene usage. Repertoire similarity was calculated with the Morisita-Horn index, weighting shared sequences by their contribution to each repertoire. Starting from the raw public reads, TCRdb applied fastp trimming at Q25, assembled clones with MiXCR and retained in-frame beta chains. Under each unique CDR3 protein, matching rows form one entry showing the most common genes and DNA. Clone size and V and J calls follow TCRdb, not the original study. This sample lists approximately 60,000 distinct CDR3 sequences; around 21% were detected once. Clones ranked in the top ten supply 3.2% of the sample.

Tregs were isolated as CD4+CD25+CD127-/low cells. Tregs, naive and memory CD4+ T cells from tumor, blood and ipsilateral draining lymph nodes of five breast cancer patients underwent full-length TCR alpha and beta sequencing. Tumor tissue and lymph nodes from ipsilateral axillary dissection were perfused with PBS, minced and digested with collagenase I and hyaluronidase. Sorted cell populations were confirmed by FACS to exceed 90% purity. This receptor was obtained from a female donor with breast cancer. Sequencing was performed on tumor-infiltrating Tregs sorted from the breast tumor.

The CDR3 has the sequence CASSLASMGIQETQYF. The DNA sequence is given as TGTGCCAGCAGCTTAGCCTCCATGGGGATCCAAGAGACCCAGTACTTC. The chain couples TRBV7-2 to TRBJ2-5; the D gene lacks a confident call. Deletion took 0 bases off V and 1 base off J, with a span of 12 bases between the germline ends. The germline V gene supplies CDR1 SGHTA and CDR2 FQGNSA. The cysteine opens and the phenylalanine closes a CDR3 of 16 amino acids. Solely the CDR3 DNA is kept, with 48 bases framed from the first base.